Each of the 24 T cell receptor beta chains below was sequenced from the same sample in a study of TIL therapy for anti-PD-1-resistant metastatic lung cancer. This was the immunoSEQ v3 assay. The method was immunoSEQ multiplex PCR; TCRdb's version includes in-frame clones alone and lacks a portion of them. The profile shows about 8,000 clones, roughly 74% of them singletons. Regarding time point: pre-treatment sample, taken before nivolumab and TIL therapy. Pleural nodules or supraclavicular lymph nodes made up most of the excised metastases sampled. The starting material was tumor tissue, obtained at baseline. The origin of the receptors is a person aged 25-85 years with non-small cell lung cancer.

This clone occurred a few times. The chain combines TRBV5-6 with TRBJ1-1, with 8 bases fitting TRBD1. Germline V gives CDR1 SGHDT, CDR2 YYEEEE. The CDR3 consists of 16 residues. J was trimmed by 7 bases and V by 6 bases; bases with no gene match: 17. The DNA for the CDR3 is TGTGCCAGCACCCAAGGTGGGGCTCAGGGGGCTGGTGAAGCTTTCTTT. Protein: CASTQGGAQGAGEAFF.

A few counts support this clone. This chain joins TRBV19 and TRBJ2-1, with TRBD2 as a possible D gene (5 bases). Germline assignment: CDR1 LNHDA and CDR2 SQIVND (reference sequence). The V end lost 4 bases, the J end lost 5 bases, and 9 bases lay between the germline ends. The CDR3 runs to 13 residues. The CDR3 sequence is CASSSGWDNEQFF. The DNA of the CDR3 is TGTGCCAGTAGTAGCGGGTGGGACAATGAGCAGTTCTTC.

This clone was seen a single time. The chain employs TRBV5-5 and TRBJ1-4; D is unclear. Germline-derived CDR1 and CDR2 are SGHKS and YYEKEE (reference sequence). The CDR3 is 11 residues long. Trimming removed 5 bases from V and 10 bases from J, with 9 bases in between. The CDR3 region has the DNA TGTGCCAGCAGTGCTAGCGGAAAACTGTTTTTT. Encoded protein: CASSASGKLFF. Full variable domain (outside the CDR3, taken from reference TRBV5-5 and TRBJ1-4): DAGVTQSPTHLIKTRGQQVTLRCSPISGHKSVSWYQQVLGQGPQFIFQYYEKEERGRGNFPDRFSARQFPNYSSELNVNALLLGDSALYLCASSASGKLFFGSGTQLSVL.

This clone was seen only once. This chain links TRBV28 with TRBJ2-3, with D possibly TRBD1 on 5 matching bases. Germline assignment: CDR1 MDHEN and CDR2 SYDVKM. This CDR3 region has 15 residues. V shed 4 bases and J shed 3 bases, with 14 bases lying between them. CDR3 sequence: CASSSPPGITDTQYF. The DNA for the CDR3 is TGTGCCAGCAGTTCACCGCCAGGGATTACAGATACGCAGTATTTT.

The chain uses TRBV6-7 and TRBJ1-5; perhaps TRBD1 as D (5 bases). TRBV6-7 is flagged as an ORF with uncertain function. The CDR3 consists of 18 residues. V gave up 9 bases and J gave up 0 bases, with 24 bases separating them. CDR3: CARIFRGPPLYSNQPQHF. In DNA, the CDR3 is TGTGCCAGGATATTTAGGGGTCCCCCCCTCTATAGCAATCAGCCCCAGCATTTT.

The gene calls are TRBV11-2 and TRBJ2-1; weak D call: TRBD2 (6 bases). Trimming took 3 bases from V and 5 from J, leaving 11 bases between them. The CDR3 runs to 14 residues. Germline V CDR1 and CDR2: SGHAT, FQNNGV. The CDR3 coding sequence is TGTGCCAGCAGCTTGAGGGAGGCCCACAATGAGCAGTTCTTC. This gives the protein CASSLREAHNEQFF.

The CDR3 reads CASSQDGQGVPNQPQHF. In DNA form, the CDR3 reads TGCGCCAGCAGCCAGGACGGACAGGGGGTACCCAATCAGCCCCAGCATTTT. This chain joins TRBV4-1 and TRBJ1-5; 10 bases align to TRBD1. Looked up from germline, CDR1 is MGHRA and CDR2 is YSYEKL. The ends lost 3 bases at V and 3 bases at J; junction bases unmatched: 8. The CDR3 is made up of 17 amino acids.

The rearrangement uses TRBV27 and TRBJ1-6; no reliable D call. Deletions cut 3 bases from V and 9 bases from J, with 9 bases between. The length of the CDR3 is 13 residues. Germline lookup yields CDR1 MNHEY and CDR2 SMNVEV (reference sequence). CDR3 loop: CASSFMVASPLHF. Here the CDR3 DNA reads TGTGCCAGCAGTTTTATGGTGGCTTCACCCCTCCACTTT.

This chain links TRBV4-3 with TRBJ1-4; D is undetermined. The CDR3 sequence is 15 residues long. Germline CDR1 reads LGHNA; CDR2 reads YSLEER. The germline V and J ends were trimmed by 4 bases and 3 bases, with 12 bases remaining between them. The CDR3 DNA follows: TGCGCCAGCAGCCGATATTTTCAGGCTAATGAAAAACTGTTTTTT. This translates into CASSRYFQANEKLFF.

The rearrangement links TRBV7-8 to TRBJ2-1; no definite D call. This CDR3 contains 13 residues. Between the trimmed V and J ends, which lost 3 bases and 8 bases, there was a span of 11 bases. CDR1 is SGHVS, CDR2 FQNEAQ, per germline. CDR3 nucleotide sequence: TGTGCCAGCAGCTTGGATCGTCAGGATGAGCAGTTCTTC. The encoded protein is CASSLDRQDEQFF. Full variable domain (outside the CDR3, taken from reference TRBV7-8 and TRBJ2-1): GAGVSQSPRYKVAKRGQDVALRCDPISGHVSLFWYQQALGQGPEFLTYFQNEAQLDKSGLPSDRFFAERPEGSVSTLKIQRTQQEDSAVYLCASSLDRQDEQFFGPGTRLTVL.

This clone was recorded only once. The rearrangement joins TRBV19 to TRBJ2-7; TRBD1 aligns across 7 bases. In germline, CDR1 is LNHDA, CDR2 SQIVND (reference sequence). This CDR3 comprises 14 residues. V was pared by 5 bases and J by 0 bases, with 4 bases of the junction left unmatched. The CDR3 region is CASSPRDSSYEQYF. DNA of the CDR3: TGTGCCAGTAGTCCCCGGGACAGCTCCTACGAGCAGTACTTC. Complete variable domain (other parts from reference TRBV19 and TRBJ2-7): DGGITQSPKYLFRKEGQNVTLSCEQNLNHDAMYWYRQDPGQGLRLIYYSQIVNDFQKGDIAEGYSVSREKKESFPLTVTSAQKNPTAFYLCASSPRDSSYEQYFGPGTRLTVT.

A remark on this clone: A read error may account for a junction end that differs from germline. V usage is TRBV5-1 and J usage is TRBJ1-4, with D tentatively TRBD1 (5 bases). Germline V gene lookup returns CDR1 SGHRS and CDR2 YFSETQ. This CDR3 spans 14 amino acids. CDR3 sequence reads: CASSAIGDNEKLFF. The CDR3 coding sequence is TGTGCCAGCAGCGCCATAGGGGACAATGAAAAACTGTTTTTT.

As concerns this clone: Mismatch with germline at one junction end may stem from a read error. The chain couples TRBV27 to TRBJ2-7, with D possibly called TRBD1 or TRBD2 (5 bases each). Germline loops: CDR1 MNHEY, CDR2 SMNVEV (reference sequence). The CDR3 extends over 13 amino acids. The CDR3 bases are TGTGCCAGCAGTATCTCAGGGACCTCCTTCGTCCACTTC. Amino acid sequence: CASSISGTSFVHF.

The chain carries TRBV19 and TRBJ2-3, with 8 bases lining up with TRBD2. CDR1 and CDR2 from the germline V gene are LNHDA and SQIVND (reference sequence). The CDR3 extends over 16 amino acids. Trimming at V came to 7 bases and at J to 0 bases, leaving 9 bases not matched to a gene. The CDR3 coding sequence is TGTGCCAGTACCGCAGCGGGAGTACCTAGCACAGATACGCAGTATTTT. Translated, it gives CASTAAGVPSTDTQYF.

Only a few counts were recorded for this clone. As DNA, the CDR3 is TGTGCCAGCAGCCCCACACAGGGGGCGCAGGGCTACACCTTC. This gives the protein CASSPTQGAQGYTF. The chain recombines TRBV6-5 with TRBJ1-2, with 9 bases aligning to TRBD1. The V gene end was trimmed by 6 bases and the J gene end by 8 bases; junction bases not matched to a gene: 10. CDR3 size: 14 residues. Germline V gene sequence: CDR1 MNHEY, CDR2 SVGAGI.

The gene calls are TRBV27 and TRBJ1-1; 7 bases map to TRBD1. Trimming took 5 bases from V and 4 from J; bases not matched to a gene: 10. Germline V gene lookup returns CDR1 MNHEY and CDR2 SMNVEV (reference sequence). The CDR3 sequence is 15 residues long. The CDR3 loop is CASSTRNRGGTEAFF. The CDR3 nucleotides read TGTGCCAGCAGTACCCGCAACAGGGGAGGCACTGAAGCTTTCTTT.

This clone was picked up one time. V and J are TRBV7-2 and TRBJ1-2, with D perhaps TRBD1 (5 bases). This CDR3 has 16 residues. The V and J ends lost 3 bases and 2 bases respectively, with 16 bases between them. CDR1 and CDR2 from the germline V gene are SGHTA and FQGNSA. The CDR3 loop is CASSFGAAQGNYGYTF. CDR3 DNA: TGTGCCAGCAGCTTTGGGGCGGCTCAGGGAAACTATGGCTACACCTTC. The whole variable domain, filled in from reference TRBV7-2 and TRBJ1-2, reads GAGVSQSPSNKVTEKGKDVELRCDPISGHTALYWYRQSLGQGLEFLIYFQGNSAPDKSGLPSDRFSAERTGGSVSTLTIQRTQQEDSAVYLCASSFGAAQGNYGYTFGSGTRLTVV.

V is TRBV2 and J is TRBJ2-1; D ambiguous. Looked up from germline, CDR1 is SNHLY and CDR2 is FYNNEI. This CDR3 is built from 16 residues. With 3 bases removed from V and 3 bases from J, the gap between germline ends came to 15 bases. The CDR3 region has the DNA TGTGCCAGCAGTGAGCCAGACTTCAAACTCTACAATGAGCAGTTCTTC. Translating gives CASSEPDFKLYNEQFF.

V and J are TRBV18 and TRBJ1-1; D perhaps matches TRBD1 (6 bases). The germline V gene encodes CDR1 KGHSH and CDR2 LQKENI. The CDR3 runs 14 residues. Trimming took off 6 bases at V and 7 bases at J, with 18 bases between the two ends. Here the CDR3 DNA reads TGTGCCAGCTCCATTAACAACCGGGACATTGAAGCTTTCTTT. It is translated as CASSINNRDIEAFF.

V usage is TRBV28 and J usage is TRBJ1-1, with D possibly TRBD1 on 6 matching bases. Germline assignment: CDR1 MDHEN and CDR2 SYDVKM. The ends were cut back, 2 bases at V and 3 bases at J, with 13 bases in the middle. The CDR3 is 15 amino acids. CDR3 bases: TGTGCCAGCAGTTTAGGAGGATCAGGGGACACTGAAGCTTTCTTT. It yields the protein CASSLGGSGDTEAFF.

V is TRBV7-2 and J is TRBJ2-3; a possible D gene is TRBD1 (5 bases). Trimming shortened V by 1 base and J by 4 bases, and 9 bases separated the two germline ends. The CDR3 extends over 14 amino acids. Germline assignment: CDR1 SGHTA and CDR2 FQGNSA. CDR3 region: CASSLGAGSDTQYF. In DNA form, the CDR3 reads TGTGCCAGCAGCTTAGGGGCAGGGTCAGATACGCAGTATTTT.

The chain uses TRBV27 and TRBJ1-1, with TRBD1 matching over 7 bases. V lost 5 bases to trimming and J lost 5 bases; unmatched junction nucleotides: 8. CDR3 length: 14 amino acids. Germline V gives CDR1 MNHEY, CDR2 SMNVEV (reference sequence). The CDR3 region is CASSAPTGRTEAFF. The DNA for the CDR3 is TGTGCCAGCAGTGCGCCGACAGGGAGAACTGAAGCTTTCTTT.

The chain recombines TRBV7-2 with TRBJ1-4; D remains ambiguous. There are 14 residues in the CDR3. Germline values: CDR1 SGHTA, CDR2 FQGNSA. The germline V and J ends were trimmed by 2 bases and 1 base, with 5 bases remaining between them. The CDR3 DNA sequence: TGTGCCAGCAGCTTAAGTGGAACTAATGAAAAACTGTTTTTT. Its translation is CASSLSGTNEKLFF.

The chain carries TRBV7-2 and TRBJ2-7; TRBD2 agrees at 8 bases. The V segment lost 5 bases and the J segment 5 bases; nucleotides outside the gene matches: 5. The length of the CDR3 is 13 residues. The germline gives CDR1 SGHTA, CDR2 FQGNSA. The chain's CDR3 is CASSESGGHEQYF. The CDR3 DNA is TGTGCCAGCAGCGAAAGCGGGGGTCACGAGCAGTACTTC.